Each of the 5 T cell receptor beta chains below was sequenced from the same sample in a study of T cell responses to AZD1222 COVID-19 vaccine. The protocol was immunoSEQ multiplex PCR, while the TCRdb copy is restricted to in-frame clones and leaves out a portion. The sample consists of 150,000 to 190,000 clones, about nine tenths of them appearing once. Sequences were derived from peripheral blood, sampled on day 0 of AZD1222 vaccination. All receptors come from an adult in good health.

This rearrangement joins TRBV19 to TRBJ1-5; 7 bases line up with TRBD1. In germline, CDR1 is LNHDA, CDR2 SQIVND (reference sequence). Trimming removed 7 bases from V and 2 bases from J; junction bases left unmatched: 8. The CDR3 loop spans 15 amino acids. The CDR3 region has the DNA TGTGCCAGTATTGAGACAGGGCTTGGCAATCAGCCCCAGCATTTT. It codes for CASIETGLGNQPQHF. The whole variable domain, remainder taken from reference TRBV19 and TRBJ1-5, is DGGITQSPKYLFRKEGQNVTLSCEQNLNHDAMYWYRQDPGQGLRLIYYSQIVNDFQKGDIAEGYSVSREKKESFPLTVTSAQKNPTAFYLCASIETGLGNQPQHFGDGTRLSIL.

This rearrangement joins TRBV20-1 to TRBJ2-6; D gene uncertain. This CDR3 is 16 amino acids long. CDR1 and CDR2 (germline): DFQATT, SNEGSKA (reference sequence). With 3 bases removed from V and 0 bases from J, the gap between germline ends came to 12 bases. As DNA, the CDR3 is TGCAGTGCTAGTCCCGGGCAAAGCTCTGGGGCCAACGTCCTGACTTTC. As protein: CSASPGQSSGANVLTF.

This clone has just a few counts. The chain uses TRBV28 and TRBJ1-6; 7 positions agree with TRBD1. The CDR3 has 17 amino acids. V was clipped by 7 bases and J by 5 bases; unmatched bases: 14. The germline CDR1 and CDR2 sequences are MDHEN and SYDVKM. CDR3 protein: CASTFLQGWINNSPLHF. The CDR3 bases are TGTGCCAGCACCTTTCTACAGGGGTGGATTAATAATTCACCCCTCCACTTT.

This chain uses TRBV24-1 with TRBJ2-2; 11 bases align to TRBD2. Unmatched junction bases numbered 6, after V lost 3 bases and J lost 1 base. The length of the CDR3 is 18 residues. The germline V gene has CDR1 KGHDR and CDR2 SFDVKD. CDR3 sequence reads: CATSDPPSGRLNTGELFF. The CDR3 region has the DNA TGTGCCACCAGTGATCCCCCTAGCGGGAGGTTGAACACCGGGGAGCTGTTTTTT.

The chain has TRBV6-5 and TRBJ1-2; D unresolved. The ends were cut back, 2 bases at V and 3 bases at J, with 7 bases in the middle. The CDR3 extends over 13 amino acids. CDR1 is MNHEY and CDR2 is SVGAGI in the germline V gene. This CDR3 is CASSYGDYYGYTF. DNA for the CDR3: TGTGCCAGCAGTTACGGGGATTACTATGGCTACACCTTC.